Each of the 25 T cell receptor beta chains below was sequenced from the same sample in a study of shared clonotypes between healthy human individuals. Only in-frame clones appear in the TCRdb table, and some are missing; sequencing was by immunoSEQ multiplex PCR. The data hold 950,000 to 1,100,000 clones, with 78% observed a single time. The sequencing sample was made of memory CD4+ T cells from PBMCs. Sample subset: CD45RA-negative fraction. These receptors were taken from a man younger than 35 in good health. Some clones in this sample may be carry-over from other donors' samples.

CDR3 nucleotide sequence: TGTGCCAGCGCCAGCCCGGGAGGGTCCGCCGGAGATACGCAGTATTTT. This encodes CASASPGGSAGDTQYF. V gene TRBV28 combines with J gene TRBJ2-3; 8 bases line up with TRBD2. Germline assignment: CDR1 MDHEN and CDR2 SYDVKM. The CDR3 has 16 residues. V was clipped by 8 bases and J by 5 bases; unmatched bases: 15. The variable domain in full, with the rest retrieved from reference TRBV28 and TRBJ2-3, is DVKVTQSSRYLVKRTGEKVFLECVQDMDHENMFWYRQDPGLGLRLIYFSYDVKMKEKGDIPEGYSVSREKKERFSLILESASTNQTSMYLCASASPGGSAGDTQYFGPGTRLTVL.

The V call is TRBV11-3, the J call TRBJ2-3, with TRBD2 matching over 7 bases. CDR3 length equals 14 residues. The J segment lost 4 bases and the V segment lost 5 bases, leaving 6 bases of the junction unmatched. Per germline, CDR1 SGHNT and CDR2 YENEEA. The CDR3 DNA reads TGTGCCAGCAGCCCGGGGGGAATTTCAGATACGCAGTATTTT. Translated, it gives CASSPGGISDTQYF.

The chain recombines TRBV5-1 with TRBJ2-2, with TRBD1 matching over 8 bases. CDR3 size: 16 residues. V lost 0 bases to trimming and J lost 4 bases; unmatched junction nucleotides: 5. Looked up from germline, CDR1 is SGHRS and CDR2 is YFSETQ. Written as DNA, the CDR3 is TGCGCCAGCAGCTTGGGGCAGGGGGCAGGCACCGGGGAGCTGTTTTTT. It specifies CASSLGQGAGTGELFF.

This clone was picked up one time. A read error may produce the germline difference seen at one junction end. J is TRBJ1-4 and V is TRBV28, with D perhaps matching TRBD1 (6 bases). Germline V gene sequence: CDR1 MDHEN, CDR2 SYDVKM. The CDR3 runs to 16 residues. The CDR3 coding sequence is TGTGCCGGCAGTTCCCGCCTCAGGGGTGCCCCTGAAAAACTGTTTTTT. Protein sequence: CAGSSRLRGAPEKLFF.

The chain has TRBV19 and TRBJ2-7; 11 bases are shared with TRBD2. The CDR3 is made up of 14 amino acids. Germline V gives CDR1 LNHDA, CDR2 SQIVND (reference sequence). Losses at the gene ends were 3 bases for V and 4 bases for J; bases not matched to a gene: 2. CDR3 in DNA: TGTGCCAGTAGTATTACTAGCGGGAGTTACGAGCAGTACTTC. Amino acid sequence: CASSITSGSYEQYF.

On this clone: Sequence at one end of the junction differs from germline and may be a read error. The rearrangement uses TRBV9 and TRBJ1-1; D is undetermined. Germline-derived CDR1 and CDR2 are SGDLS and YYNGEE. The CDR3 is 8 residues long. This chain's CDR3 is CANKKRLF. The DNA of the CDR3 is TGTGCCAACAAGAAGAGGCTCTTT.

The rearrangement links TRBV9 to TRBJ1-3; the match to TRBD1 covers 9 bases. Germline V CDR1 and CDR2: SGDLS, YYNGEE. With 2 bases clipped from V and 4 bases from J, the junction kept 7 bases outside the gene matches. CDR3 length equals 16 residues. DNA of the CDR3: TGTGCCAGCAGCGTGTCACAGGGGGCTGCAGGAAACACCATATATTTT. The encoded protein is CASSVSQGAAGNTIYF.

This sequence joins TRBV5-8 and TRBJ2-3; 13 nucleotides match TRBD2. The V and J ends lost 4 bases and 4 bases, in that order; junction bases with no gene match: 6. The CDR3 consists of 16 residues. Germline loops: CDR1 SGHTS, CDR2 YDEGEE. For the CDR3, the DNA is TGTGCCAGCAGCAAGGGACTAGCGGGACGTTCAGATACGCAGTATTTT. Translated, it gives CASSKGLAGRSDTQYF.

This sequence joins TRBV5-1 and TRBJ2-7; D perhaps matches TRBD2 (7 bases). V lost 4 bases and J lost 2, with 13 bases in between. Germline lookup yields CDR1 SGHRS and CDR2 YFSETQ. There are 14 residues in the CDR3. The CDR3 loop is CASSPLGGPYEQYF. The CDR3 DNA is TGCGCCAGCAGCCCTCTCGGGGGGCCCTACGAGCAGTACTTC.

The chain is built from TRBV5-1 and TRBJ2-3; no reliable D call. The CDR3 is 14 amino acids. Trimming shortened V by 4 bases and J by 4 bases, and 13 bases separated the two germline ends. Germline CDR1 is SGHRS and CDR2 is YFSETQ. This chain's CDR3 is CASSPKGLADTQYF. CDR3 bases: TGCGCCAGCAGCCCCAAGGGCTTGGCAGATACGCAGTATTTT.

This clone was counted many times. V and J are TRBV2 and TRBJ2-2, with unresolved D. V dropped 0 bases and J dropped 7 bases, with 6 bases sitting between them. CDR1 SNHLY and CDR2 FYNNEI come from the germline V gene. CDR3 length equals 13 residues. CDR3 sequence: CASSEAFVGELFF. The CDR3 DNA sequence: TGTGCCAGCAGTGAAGCATTTGTCGGGGAGCTGTTTTTT.

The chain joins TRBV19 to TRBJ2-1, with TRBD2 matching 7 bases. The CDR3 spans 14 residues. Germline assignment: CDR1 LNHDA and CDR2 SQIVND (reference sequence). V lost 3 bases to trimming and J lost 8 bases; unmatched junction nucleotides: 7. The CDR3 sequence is CASSMLGGFDEQFF. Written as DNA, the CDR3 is TGTGCCAGTAGTATGCTGGGGGGGTTCGATGAGCAGTTCTTC. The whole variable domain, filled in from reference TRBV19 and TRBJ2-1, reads DGGITQSPKYLFRKEGQNVTLSCEQNLNHDAMYWYRQDPGQGLRLIYYSQIVNDFQKGDIAEGYSVSREKKESFPLTVTSAQKNPTAFYLCASSMLGGFDEQFFGPGTRLTVL.

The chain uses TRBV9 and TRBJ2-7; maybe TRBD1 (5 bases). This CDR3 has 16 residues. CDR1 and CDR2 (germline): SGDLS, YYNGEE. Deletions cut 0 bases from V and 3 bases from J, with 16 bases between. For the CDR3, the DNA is TGTGCCAGCAGCGTAGGTTTGTCCAGGACACGCTACGAGCAGTACTTC. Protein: CASSVGLSRTRYEQYF.

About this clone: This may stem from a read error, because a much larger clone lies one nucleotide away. The CDR3 loop is CASSGSNQPQHF. DNA for the CDR3: TGTGCCAGCAGCGGGAGCAATCAGCCCCAGCATTTT. The V gene is TRBV7-9, the J gene TRBJ1-5; D uncertain. Germline V gene lookup returns CDR1 SEHNR and CDR2 FQNEAQ (reference sequence). The V and J ends lost 5 bases and 1 base respectively, with 3 bases between them. The CDR3 contains 12 residues.

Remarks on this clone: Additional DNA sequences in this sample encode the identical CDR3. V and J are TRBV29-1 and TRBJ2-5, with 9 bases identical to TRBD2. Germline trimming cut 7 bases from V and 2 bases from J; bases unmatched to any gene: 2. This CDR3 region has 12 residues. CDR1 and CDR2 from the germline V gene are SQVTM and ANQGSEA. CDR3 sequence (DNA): TGCAGCGGCGGGAGGGCTCAAGAGACCCAGTACTTC. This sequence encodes CSGGRAQETQYF.

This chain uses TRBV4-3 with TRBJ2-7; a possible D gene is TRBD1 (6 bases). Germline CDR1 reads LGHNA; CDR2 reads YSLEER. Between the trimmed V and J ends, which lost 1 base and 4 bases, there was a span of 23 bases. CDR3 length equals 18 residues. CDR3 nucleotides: TGCGCCAGCAGCCAAGTTCGCCTGCTCGGGACACATTTTTACGAGCAGTACTTC. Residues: CASSQVRLLGTHFYEQYF.

The CDR3 region has the DNA TGCGCCAGCAGCCACACCCTCGGGGGGAGCGCAAGCAATCAGCCCCAGCATTTT. Its translation: CASSHTLGGSASNQPQHF. This chain connects TRBV4-3 to TRBJ1-5; D is perhaps TRBD1 (5 bases). V lost 3 bases and J 1 base, leaving 19 bases between the germline ends. From germline, CDR1 is LGHNA and CDR2 YSLEER. The CDR3 is 18 amino acids.

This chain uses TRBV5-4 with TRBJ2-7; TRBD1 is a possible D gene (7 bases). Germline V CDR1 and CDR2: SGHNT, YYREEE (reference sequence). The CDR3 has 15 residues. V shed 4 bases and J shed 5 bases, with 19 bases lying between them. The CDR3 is CASSGNRGGKNEQYF. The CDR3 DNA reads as TGTGCCAGCAGCGGAAACAGGGGAGGAAAAAACGAGCAGTACTTC. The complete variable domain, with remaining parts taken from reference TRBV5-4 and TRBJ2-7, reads ETGVTQSPTHLIKTRGQQVTLRCSSQSGHNTVSWYQQALGQGPQFIFQYYREEENGRGNFPPRFSGLQFPNYSSELNVNALELDDSALYLCASSGNRGGKNEQYFGPGTRLTVT.

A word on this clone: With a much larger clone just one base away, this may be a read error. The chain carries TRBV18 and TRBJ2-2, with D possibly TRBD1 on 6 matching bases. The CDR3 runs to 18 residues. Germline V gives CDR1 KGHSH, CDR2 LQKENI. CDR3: CANSPWTESNIPTGELFF. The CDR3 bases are TGTGCCAACTCACCTTGGACAGAGTCAAACATTCCCACCGGGGAGCTGTTTTTT. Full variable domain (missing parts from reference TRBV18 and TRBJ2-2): NAGVMQNPRHLVRRRGQEARLRCSPMKGHSHVYWYRQLPEEGLKFMVYLQKENIIDESGMPKERFSAEFPKEGPSILRIQQVVRGDSAAYFCANSPWTESNIPTGELFFGEGSRLTVL.

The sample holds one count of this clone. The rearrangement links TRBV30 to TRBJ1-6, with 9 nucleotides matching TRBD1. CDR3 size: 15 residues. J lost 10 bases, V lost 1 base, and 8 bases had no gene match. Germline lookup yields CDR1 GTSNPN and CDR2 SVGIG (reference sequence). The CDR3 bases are TGTGCCTGGAGTGCAGCCGGGACAGGGAGGTCACCCCTCCACTTT. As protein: CAWSAAGTGRSPLHF.

In DNA, the CDR3 is TGTGCCAGCAGCTTGGGCGGGACCCAGTACTTC. Its translation: CASSLGGTQYF. This chain uses TRBV5-5 with TRBJ2-5; D call uncertain. Germline V gene data show CDR1 as SGHKS and CDR2 as YYEKEE (reference sequence). The V end lost 0 bases, the J end lost 7 bases, and 4 bases lay between the germline ends. The CDR3 covers 11 residues. The full variable domain, completed using reference TRBV5-5 and TRBJ2-5, is DAGVTQSPTHLIKTRGQQVTLRCSPISGHKSVSWYQQVLGQGPQFIFQYYEKEERGRGNFPDRFSARQFPNYSSELNVNALLLGDSALYLCASSLGGTQYFGPGTRLLVL.

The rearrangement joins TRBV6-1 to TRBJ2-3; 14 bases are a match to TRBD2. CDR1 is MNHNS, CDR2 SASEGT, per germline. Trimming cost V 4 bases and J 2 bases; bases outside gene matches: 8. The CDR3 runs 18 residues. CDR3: CASSAGLTSGRDTDTQYF. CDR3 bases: TGTGCCAGCAGTGCCGGCTTGACTAGCGGGAGGGACACAGATACGCAGTATTTT.

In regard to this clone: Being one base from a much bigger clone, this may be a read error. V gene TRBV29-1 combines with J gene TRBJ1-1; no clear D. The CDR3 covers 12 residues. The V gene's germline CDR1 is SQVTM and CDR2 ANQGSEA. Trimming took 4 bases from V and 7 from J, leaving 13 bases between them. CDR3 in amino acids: CSVAGGKHEAFF. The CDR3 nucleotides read TGCAGCGTTGCTGGCGGAAAGCATGAAGCTTTCTTT.

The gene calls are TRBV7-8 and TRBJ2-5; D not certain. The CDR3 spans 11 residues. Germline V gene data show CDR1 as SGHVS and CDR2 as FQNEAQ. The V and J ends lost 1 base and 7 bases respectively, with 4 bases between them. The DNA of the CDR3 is TGTGCCAGCAGCTTAGGCCCGACCCAGTACTTC. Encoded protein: CASSLGPTQYF.

CDR3 sequence (DNA): TGTGCCAGCTCACCACCTCGGCGAGGGGAGCTGTTTTTT. Translation: CASSPPRRGELFF. The rearrangement joins TRBV18 to TRBJ2-2; D gene uncertain. This CDR3 contains 13 residues. Germline CDR1 is KGHSH and CDR2 is LQKENI. With 0 bases removed from V and 8 bases from J, the gap between germline ends came to 7 bases.